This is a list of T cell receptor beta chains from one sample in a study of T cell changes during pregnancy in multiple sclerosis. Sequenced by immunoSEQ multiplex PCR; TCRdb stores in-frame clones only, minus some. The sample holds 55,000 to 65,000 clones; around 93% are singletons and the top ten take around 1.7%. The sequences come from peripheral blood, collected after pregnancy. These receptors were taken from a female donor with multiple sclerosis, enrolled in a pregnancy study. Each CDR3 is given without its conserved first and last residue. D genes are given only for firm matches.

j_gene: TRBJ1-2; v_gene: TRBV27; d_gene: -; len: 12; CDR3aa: ASSLSGQRRGYT
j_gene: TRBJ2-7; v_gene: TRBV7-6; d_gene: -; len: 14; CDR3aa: ASSLTDSAPGYEQY
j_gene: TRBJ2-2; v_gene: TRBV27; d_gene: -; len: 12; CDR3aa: ASSLWATTGELF
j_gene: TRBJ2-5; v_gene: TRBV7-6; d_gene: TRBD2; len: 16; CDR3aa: ASNFDKIAGGPFETQY
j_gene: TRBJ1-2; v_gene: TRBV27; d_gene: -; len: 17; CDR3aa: ASRGNGGRQEEFFRGYT
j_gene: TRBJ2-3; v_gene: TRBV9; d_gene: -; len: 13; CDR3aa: ASSVGSGSTDTQY
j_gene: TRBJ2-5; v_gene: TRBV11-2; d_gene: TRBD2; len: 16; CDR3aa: ASSSRTSGQHRPGTQY
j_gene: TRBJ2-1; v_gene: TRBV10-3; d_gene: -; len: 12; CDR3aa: AISAPGTRNEQF
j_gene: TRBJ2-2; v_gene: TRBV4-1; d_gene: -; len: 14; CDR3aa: ASRPTPSVNTGELF
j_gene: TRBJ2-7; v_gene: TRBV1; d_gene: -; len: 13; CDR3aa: TSSHVVIADYEQY
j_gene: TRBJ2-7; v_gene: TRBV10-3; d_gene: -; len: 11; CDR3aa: AISDPPGYEQY
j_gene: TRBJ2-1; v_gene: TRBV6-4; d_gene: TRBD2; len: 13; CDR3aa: ASSDFREGRIEQF
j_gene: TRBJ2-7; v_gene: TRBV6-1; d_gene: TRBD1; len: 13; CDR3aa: ASSEWDRASYEQY
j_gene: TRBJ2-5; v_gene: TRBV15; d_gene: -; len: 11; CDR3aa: ATSISYQETQY
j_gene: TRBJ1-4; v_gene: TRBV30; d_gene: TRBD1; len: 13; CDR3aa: AWSLQGNTNEKLF
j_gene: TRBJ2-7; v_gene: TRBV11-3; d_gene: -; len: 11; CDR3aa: ASSLVAGYEQY
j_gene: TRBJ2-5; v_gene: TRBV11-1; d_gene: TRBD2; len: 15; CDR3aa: ASSLAGTSGRLETQY
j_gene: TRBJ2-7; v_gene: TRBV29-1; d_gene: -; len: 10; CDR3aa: SVEDNSYEQY
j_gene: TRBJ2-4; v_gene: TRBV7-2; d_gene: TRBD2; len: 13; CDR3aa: ASSLTSSGLNIQY
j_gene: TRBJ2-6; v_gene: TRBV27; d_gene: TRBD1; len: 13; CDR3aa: ASKTGGPGANVLT
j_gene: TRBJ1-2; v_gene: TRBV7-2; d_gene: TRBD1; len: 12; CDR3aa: ASSLAGGNYGYT
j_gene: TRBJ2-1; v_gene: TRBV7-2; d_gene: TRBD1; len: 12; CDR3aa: ASSLGGGTDEQF